This paragraph reports one TCR beta chain. Its target is unknown. Deletions cut 1 base from V and 9 bases from J, with 11 bases between. This CDR3 is 14 amino acids long. The V gene's germline CDR1 is SGDLS and CDR2 YYNGEE. TCRdb re-called the RT-PCR reads through MiXCR, storing one row per CDR3 protein. Of approximately 700,000 distinct CDR3 sequences in the sample, approximately 15% were seen once. These data originate in a study of response to subunit inactivated influenza vaccine. Study-level findings and limits: The study's authors posited that every seasonal influenza vaccination enlists few new T cells.

The rearrangement uses TRBV9 and TRBJ1-6; no reliable D call. This receptor was identified in a man between 45 and 60 years old who received an inactivated influenza vaccine. Here the sequenced sample was PBMCs from blood, taken 12 days after vaccination. The CDR3 sequence: CASSVNTRGSPLHF. The CDR3 nucleotides are TGTGCCAGCAGCGTAAATACTCGGGGTTCACCCCTCCACTTT.